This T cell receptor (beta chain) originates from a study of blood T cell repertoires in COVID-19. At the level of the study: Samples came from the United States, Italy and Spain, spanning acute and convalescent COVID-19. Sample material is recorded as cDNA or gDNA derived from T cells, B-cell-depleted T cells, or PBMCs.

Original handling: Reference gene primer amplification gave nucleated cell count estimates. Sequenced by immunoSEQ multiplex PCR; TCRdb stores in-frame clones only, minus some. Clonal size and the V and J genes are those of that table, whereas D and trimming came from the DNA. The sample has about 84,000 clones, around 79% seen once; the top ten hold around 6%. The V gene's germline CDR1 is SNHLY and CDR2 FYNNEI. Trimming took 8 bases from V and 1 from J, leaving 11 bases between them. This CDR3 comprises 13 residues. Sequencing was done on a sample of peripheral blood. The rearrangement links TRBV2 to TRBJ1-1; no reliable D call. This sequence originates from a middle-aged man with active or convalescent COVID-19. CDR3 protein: CASSPNPNTEAFF. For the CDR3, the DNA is TGTGCCAGCTCCCCCAATCCGAACACTGAAGCTTTCTTT. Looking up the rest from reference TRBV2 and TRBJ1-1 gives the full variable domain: EPEVTQTPSHQVTQMGQEVILRCVPISNHLYFYWYRQILGQKVEFLVSFYNNEISEKSEIFDDQFSVERPDGSNFTLKIRSTKLEDSAMYFCASSPNPNTEAFFGQGTRLTVV.